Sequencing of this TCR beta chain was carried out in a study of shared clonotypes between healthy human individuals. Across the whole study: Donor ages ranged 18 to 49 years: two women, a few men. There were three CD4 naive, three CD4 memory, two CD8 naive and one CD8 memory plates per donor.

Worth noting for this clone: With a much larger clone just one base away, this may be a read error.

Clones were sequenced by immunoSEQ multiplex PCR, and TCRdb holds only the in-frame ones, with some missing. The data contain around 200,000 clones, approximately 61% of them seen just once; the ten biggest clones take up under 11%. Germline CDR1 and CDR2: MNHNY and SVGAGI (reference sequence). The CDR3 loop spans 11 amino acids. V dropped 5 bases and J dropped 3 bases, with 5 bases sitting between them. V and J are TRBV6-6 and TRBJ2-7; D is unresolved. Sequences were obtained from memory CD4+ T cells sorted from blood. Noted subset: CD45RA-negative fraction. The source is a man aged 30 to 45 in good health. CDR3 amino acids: CASSLGYEQYF. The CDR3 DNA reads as TGTGCCAGCAGTCTCGGCTACGAGCAGTACTTC.